This T cell receptor beta chain derives from a study of regulatory T cells in long-lasting Graves disease. Construction of TCR beta libraries relied on iRepertoire HTBI primers and on Arm-PCR targeting CDR3 regions. TCRdb reanalysed the multiplex PCR reads using MiXCR and keeps one entry per CDR3 protein. The table includes a few hundred thousand distinct CDR3 sequences, about 15% detected once. Ten or more counts support this clonotype. Time point noted: newly diagnosed GD, antithyroid drugs for less than 3 months. After RNA was extracted from PBMCs, the TCR library was made from it. The EDTA tubes were filled with 8 to 9.5 milliliters of drawn peripheral blood. Germline CDR1 MDHEN, CDR2 SYDVKM. CDR3 length equals 16 residues. Trimming pared 5 bases from V and 4 bases from J, leaving 21 bases between. This same sample was also taken into another study, of T cells in Graves' hyperthyroidism and ophthalmopathy. That work states: Also found in blood were most expanded thyroid clonotypes above 0.001. From stable hyperthyroidism, ophthalmopathy was set apart by a 13 V-J model.

The material was peripheral blood mononuclear cells (PBMCs), obtained at new diagnosis, from a patient treated with antithyroid drugs. This receptor was taken from a woman under 30 with Graves disease. This chain connects TRBV28 to TRBJ2-7; maybe TRBD2 (6 bases). The CDR3 region is CASSATGLSRQYEQYF. In DNA form, the CDR3 reads TGTGCCAGCAGTGCTACGGGACTCTCGAGGCAATACGAGCAGTACTTC.